This T cell receptor (beta chain) appears in the sequencing data of a study of PD-1 blockade in classical Hodgkin lymphoma. Sequencing was performed with immunoSEQ multiplex PCR; in TCRdb, only in-frame clones are kept and a portion is missing. This sample has 25,000 to 30,000 clones; roughly nine tenths occur once, and the top ten carry over 3%. As for time point: newly diagnosed, previously untreated cHL patient sample. Comparison used PBMCs from newly diagnosed, untreated classical Hodgkin lymphoma. Note on this clone: Antigen: not known.

Findings and caveats of the study: What caused the repertoire differences, perhaps disease activity or prior therapy, remains undefined. Newly diagnosed patients reportedly had lower baseline TCR diversity than healthy donors.

Germline assignment: CDR1 SGHTS and CDR2 YDEGEE. The CDR3 has 13 amino acids. V shed 4 bases and J shed 2 bases, with 10 bases lying between them. This receptor was obtained from a human donor with classical Hodgkin lymphoma. The V call is TRBV5-8, the J call TRBJ2-7; unclear D gene. The sequencing sample was made of peripheral blood mononuclear cells (PBMCs). The CDR3 coding sequence is TGTGCCAGCAGCCCCTCAGTAACCTACGAGCAGTACTTC. Residues: CASSPSVTYEQYF.